What follows are 24 T cell receptor beta chains derived from one specimen sequenced in a study of T cell repertoires in cytomegalovirus infection. For these TCRs, the target antigens are not known. TCRdb fed the reads into MiXCR, producing one record per CDR3 protein. Of some 920,000 distinct CDR3 sequences detected, less than 40% appear once; the ten largest clones hold over 13%. Specimen: cultured CD8+ T cells from PBMCs, collected from culture after CMV antigen stimulation. Receptors originate from a human donor in good health (CMV status not recorded). Some clones in this sample may be carry-over from other donors' samples.

This clonotype was counted many times. The V gene is TRBV7-8, the J gene TRBJ1-2, with D possibly TRBD1 on 5 matching bases. Germline assignment: CDR1 SGHVS and CDR2 FQNEAQ. The CDR3 has 14 amino acids. Trimming shortened V by 5 bases and J by 4 bases, and 14 bases separated the two germline ends. The CDR3 DNA reads TGTGCCAGCAGCGAAACAGACAGACGCTATGGCTACACCTTC. Its translation is CASSETDRRYGYTF.

This clonotype was found a few times. The chain joins TRBV6-8 to TRBJ1-1; tentative D call: TRBD1 (5 bases). The CDR3 runs to 11 residues. Germline CDR1 and CDR2: MNHGY and SAAAGT. V shed 3 bases and J shed 11 bases, with 10 bases lying between them. CDR3 sequence (DNA): TGTGCCAGCAGTTATTCGGGGGATGCTTTCTTT. Amino acid sequence: CASSYSGDAFF.

The gene calls are TRBV7-9 and TRBJ2-1; D gene ambiguous. This CDR3 has 15 amino acids. V was pared by 4 bases and J by 4 bases, with 14 bases between. The V gene's germline CDR1 is SEHNR and CDR2 FQNEAQ (reference sequence). The CDR3 DNA follows: TGTGCCAGCAGCTCCCCGCGCCAAGGATACAATGAGCAGTTCTTC. Residues: CASSSPRQGYNEQFF.

This clonotype has only a few counts. The chain uses TRBV6-2 or TRBV6-3 and TRBJ2-2; D not resolved. V gave up 4 bases and J gave up 5 bases, with 8 bases separating them. The CDR3 runs 13 residues. CDR1 is MNHEY, CDR2 SVGEGT, per germline. The CDR3 loop is CASSSDPTGELFF. Here the CDR3 DNA reads TGTGCCAGCAGTTCGGATCCGACCGGGGAGCTGTTTTTT.

In its sample, this clonotype was seen many times. This chain connects TRBV7-9 to TRBJ1-4, with TRBD1 matching over 11 bases. V trimming: 3 bases; J trimming: 8 bases; junction bases outside the gene matches: 8. The CDR3 length is 16 residues. Germline values: CDR1 SEHNR, CDR2 FQNEAQ (reference sequence). The CDR3 reads CASSFSGQGADEKLFF. CDR3 bases: TGTGCCAGCAGCTTTTCAGGACAGGGGGCGGACGAAAAACTGTTTTTT.

In its sample, this clonotype was seen a few times. The rearrangement joins TRBV4-1 to TRBJ2-7; perhaps D is TRBD1 or TRBD2 (6 bases each). V lost 1 base and J 2 bases, leaving 12 bases between the germline ends. Germline loops: CDR1 MGHRA, CDR2 YSYEKL. The CDR3 has 15 amino acids. This chain's CDR3 is CASSQAPGAAYEQYF. The CDR3 nucleotides are TGCGCCAGCAGCCAAGCCCCGGGGGCCGCCTACGAGCAGTACTTC.

The rearrangement links TRBV3-1 to TRBJ2-1; D gene uncertain. The V gene's germline CDR1 is LGHDT and CDR2 YNNKEL (reference sequence). The CDR3 has 13 amino acids. V was shortened by 1 base and J by 10 bases, with 11 bases between the two germline ends. The DNA of the CDR3 is TGTGCCAGCAGCCAAGGAGGTTACCAAGAGCAGTTCTTC. Translated: CASSQGGYQEQFF.

This clonotype has more than one count but fewer than ten. The genes are TRBV10-3 and TRBJ1-2, with 7 bases that match TRBD1. V lost 6 bases and J lost 3; bases outside the gene matches: 10. CDR3 length: 15 residues. CDR1 ENHRY and CDR2 SYGVKD come from the germline V gene. CDR3 region: CAIRDLQGPYYGYTF. CDR3 sequence (DNA): TGTGCCATCAGAGACCTACAGGGGCCTTACTATGGCTACACCTTC.

With regard to this clonotype: A single base separates this from a much larger clone, so it may be a read error. The chain couples TRBV7-8 to TRBJ2-2; D gene uncertain. In germline, CDR1 is SGHVS, CDR2 FQNEAQ. Trimming removed 4 bases from V and 8 bases from J, with 11 bases in between. The CDR3 covers 13 residues. CDR3 nucleotide sequence: TGTGCCAGCAGCTCACTGGGCAGAGGGGAGCTGTTTTTT. This translates into CASSSLGRGELFF. Complete variable domain (other parts from reference TRBV7-8 and TRBJ2-2): GAGVSQSPRYKVAKRGQDVALRCDPISGHVSLFWYQQALGQGPEFLTYFQNEAQLDKSGLPSDRFFAERPEGSVSTLKIQRTQQEDSAVYLCASSSLGRGELFFGEGSRLTVL.

The sample holds many counts of this clonotype. The chain links TRBV7-2 to TRBJ2-6; a weak D match, TRBD2 (6 bases). V was trimmed by 1 base and J by 0 bases, leaving 13 bases between them. This CDR3 is built from 18 residues. In germline, CDR1 is SGHTA, CDR2 FQGNSA. The CDR3 bases are TGTGCCAGCAGCTTAGGGGGGGAACAAATCTCTGGGGCCAACGTCCTGACTTTC. It is translated as CASSLGGEQISGANVLTF.

The chain carries TRBV19 and TRBJ2-7, with D uncertain. With 6 bases removed from V and 3 bases from J, the gap between germline ends came to 18 bases. Germline V gene sequence: CDR1 LNHDA, CDR2 SQIVND (reference sequence). The CDR3 has 15 amino acids. The CDR3 region has the DNA TGTGCCAGTAGCGAGTATAGAGGTCGAGGCTACGAGCAGTACTTC. Its translation is CASSEYRGRGYEQYF.

This clonotype was seen many times. The chain has TRBV6-1 and TRBJ1-1; tentatively, D is TRBD1 (6 bases). With 2 bases removed from V and 10 bases from J, the gap between germline ends came to 23 bases. Germline V CDR1 and CDR2: MNHNS, SASEGT. This CDR3 is 16 amino acids long. In DNA form, the CDR3 reads TGTGCCAGCAGTGAACGGGGGCCCTCGCCCCCTAATGGAGCTTTCTTT. Translated: CASSERGPSPPNGAFF.

The V and J genes are TRBV27 and TRBJ1-1; TRBD1 matches at 8 bases. The germline V gene has CDR1 MNHEY and CDR2 SMNVEV (reference sequence). After removal of 3 bases from V and 7 bases from J, the junction contained 7 bases not matched to a gene. The CDR3 runs 14 residues. CDR3 sequence: CASSFPGQGGEAFF. The CDR3, as DNA: TGTGCCAGCAGTTTCCCCGGACAGGGCGGTGAAGCTTTCTTT.

This clonotype occurred many times. This chain uses TRBV6-1 with TRBJ2-2; TRBD1 or TRBD2 may be the D gene (6 bases each). Germline values: CDR1 MNHNS, CDR2 SASEGT. The V gene lost 6 bases and the J gene lost 5 bases, with 19 bases spanning the gap. This CDR3 has 16 residues. This CDR3 reads CASSKWGLEGTGELFF. CDR3 sequence (DNA): TGTGCCAGCAGCAAATGGGGGCTGGAGGGGACCGGGGAGCTGTTTTTT.

This clonotype has a count of ten or more. The chain joins TRBV12-3 or TRBV12-4 to TRBJ1-1, with D hard to call. V dropped 6 bases and J dropped 7 bases, with 12 bases sitting between them. The CDR3 has 12 residues. DNA of the CDR3: TGTGCCAGCAGATCGACTTACAGTGAAGCTTTCTTT. Translating it yields CASRSTYSEAFF.

The CDR3 bases are TGTGCCAGCAGCTTAGGATCGTGGGGACAGAGAGTAGCGGGGGCCTCCTACAATGAGCAGTTCTTC. Protein sequence: CASSLGSWGQRVAGASYNEQFF. The chain links TRBV7-2 to TRBJ2-1, with 9 positions matching TRBD2. Germline V gene data show CDR1 as SGHTA and CDR2 as FQGNSA. CDR3 length equals 22 residues. V shed 1 base and J 0 bases; nucleotides not matched to a gene: 19.

This clonotype has at least ten counts. The chain has TRBV9 and TRBJ1-2; D is unclear. Germline lookup yields CDR1 SGDLS and CDR2 YYNGEE. This CDR3 has 14 residues. Trimming pared 0 bases from V and 0 bases from J, leaving 6 bases between. CDR3 in amino acids: CASSVADTNYGYTF. The DNA of the CDR3 is TGTGCCAGCAGCGTAGCTGACACTAACTATGGCTACACCTTC.

This clonotype has only a few counts. The chain joins TRBV29-1 to TRBJ1-1; 9 bases agree with TRBD1. The germline V gene has CDR1 SQVTM and CDR2 ANQGSEA. The CDR3 loop spans 13 amino acids. J gave up 7 bases and V 3 bases, and 6 bases lay outside the gene matches. CDR3: CSVDEQGAGEAFF. DNA for the CDR3: TGCAGCGTTGATGAACAGGGGGCTGGTGAAGCTTTCTTT.

The CDR3 DNA reads as TGCAGCGTTGTCGGTGGACTCTCCTATGGCTACACCTTC. It codes for CSVVGGLSYGYTF. This chain uses TRBV29-1 with TRBJ1-2; no clear D. V gave up 4 bases and J gave up 4 bases, with 13 bases separating them. CDR3 length equals 13 residues. In germline, CDR1 is SQVTM, CDR2 ANQGSEA. Drawing the rest from reference TRBV29-1 and TRBJ1-2, the complete variable domain is SAVISQKPSRDICQRGTSLTIQCQVDSQVTMMFWYRQQPGQSLTLIATANQGSEATYESGFVIDKFPISRPNLTFSTLTVSNMSPEDSSIYLCSVVGGLSYGYTFGSGTRLTVV.

This clonotype has just one count. This chain uses TRBV7-6 with TRBJ2-7, with 8 nucleotides matching TRBD1. This CDR3 is built from 15 residues. The J segment lost 4 bases and the V segment lost 5 bases, leaving 10 bases of the junction unmatched. Germline V lookup: CDR1 SGHVS, CDR2 FNYEAQ. The CDR3, as DNA: TGTGCCAGCAGCCCTCGCGGACAGGGTCAATACGAGCAGTACTTC. This sequence encodes CASSPRGQGQYEQYF.

A single count supports this clonotype. The V gene is TRBV14, the J gene TRBJ2-5; D remains ambiguous. This CDR3 has 13 residues. Trimming shortened V by 1 base and J by 2 bases, and 5 bases separated the two germline ends. Germline loops: CDR1 SGHDN, CDR2 FVKESK. CDR3 DNA sequence: TGTGCCAGCAGCCAAGCGTATCAAGAGACCCAGTACTTC. Its protein is CASSQAYQETQYF.

This clonotype was found a few times. The chain recombines TRBV19 with TRBJ1-5, with D maybe TRBD1 (6 bases). Germline loops: CDR1 LNHDA, CDR2 SQIVND (reference sequence). V was clipped by 2 bases and J by 5 bases, with 10 bases between them. The CDR3 is 14 residues long. CDR3: CASSITGNDQPQHF. DNA for the CDR3: TGTGCCAGTAGTATAACAGGGAATGATCAGCCCCAGCATTTT. Using reference TRBV19 and TRBJ1-5 for the parts outside the CDR3, the full variable domain is DGGITQSPKYLFRKEGQNVTLSCEQNLNHDAMYWYRQDPGQGLRLIYYSQIVNDFQKGDIAEGYSVSREKKESFPLTVTSAQKNPTAFYLCASSITGNDQPQHFGDGTRLSIL.

This clonotype was found a few times. The chain carries TRBV27 and TRBJ2-5; 7 bases align to TRBD1. The CDR3 spans 13 residues. After removal of 6 bases from V and 7 bases from J, the junction contained 8 bases not matched to a gene. Germline V gene data show CDR1 as MNHEY and CDR2 as SMNVEV (reference sequence). The CDR3 DNA follows: TGTGCCAGCAGCCAAGGGGGCGCCTGGACCCAGTACTTC. Translation gives CASSQGGAWTQYF.

This clonotype was seen only a few times. The chain is built from TRBV7-8 and TRBJ2-3; D uncertain. This CDR3 contains 13 residues. Trimming stripped 0 bases from V and 11 bases from J, with 12 bases between. Germline V CDR1 and CDR2: SGHVS, FQNEAQ. CDR3 sequence reads: CASSLAEVQLQYF. The CDR3 bases are TGTGCCAGCAGCTTAGCAGAGGTCCAACTGCAGTATTTT.